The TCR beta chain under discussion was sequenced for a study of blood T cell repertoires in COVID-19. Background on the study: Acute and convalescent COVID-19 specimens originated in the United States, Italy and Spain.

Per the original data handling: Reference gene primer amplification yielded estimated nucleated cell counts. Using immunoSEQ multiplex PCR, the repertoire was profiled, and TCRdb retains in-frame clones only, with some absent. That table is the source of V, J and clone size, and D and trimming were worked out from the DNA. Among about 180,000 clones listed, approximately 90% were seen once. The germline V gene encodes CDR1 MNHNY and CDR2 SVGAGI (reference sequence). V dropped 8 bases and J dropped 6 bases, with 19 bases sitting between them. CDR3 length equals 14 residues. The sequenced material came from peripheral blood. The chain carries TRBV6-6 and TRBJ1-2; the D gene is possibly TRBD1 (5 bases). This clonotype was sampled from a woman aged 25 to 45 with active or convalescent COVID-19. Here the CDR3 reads CASGLGAGGDGYTF. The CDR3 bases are TGTGCCAGCGGCTTAGGGGCAGGTGGGGATGGCTACACCTTC.